This TCR beta chain came from a study of blood T cells in healthy people across ages. Next came a second PCR, run for roughly 6 to 11 cycles, which used a sample-barcoded 5' primer along with a J-beta primer mix. MiXCR, applied by TCRdb to the 5' RACE reads, yields one record per CDR3 protein. Of 1.5 million to 2 million distinct CDR3 sequences in the sample, approximately 30% were seen once. V was clipped by 0 bases and J by 5 bases; unmatched bases: 10. This CDR3 is 16 amino acids long. The germline CDR1 and CDR2 sequences are WSHSY and SAAADI. This clonotype appeared many times. Sequencing was carried out using blood. The receptor's source is a woman in her twenties or thirties in good health. This chain connects TRBV10-2 to TRBJ2-7; 7 bases agree with TRBD2. The chain's CDR3 is CASSESLSDAGDEQYF. The DNA of the CDR3 is TGCGCCAGCAGTGAGTCTCTTTCTGATGCGGGAGACGAGCAGTACTTC.